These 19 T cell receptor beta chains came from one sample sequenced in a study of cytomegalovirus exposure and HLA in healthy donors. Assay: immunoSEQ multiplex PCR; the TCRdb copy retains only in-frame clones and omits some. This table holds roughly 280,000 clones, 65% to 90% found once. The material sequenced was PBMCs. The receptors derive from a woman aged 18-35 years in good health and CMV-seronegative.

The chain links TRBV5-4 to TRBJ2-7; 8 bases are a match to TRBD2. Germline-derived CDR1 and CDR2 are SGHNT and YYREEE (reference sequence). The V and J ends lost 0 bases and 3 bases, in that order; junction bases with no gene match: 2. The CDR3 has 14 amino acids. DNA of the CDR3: TGTGCCAGCAGCTTGGGGGGACTAGTCTACGAGCAGTACTTC. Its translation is CASSLGGLVYEQYF.

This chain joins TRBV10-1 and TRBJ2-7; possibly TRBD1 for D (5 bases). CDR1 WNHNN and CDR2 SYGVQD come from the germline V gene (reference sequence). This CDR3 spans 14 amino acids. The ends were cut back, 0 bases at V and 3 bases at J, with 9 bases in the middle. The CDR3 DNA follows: TGCGCCAGCAGTGAGTCGATGCAGGGCTACGAGCAGTACTTC. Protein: CASSESMQGYEQYF.

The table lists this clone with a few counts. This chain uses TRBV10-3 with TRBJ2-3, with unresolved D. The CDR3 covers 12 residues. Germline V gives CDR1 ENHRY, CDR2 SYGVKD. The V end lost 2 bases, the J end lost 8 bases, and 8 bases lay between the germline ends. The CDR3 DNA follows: TGTGCCATCAGTGAGGGGCGTAGTACGCAGTATTTT. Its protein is CAISEGRSTQYF.

CDR3 sequence reads: CASTFSGTGGANTEAFF. The CDR3 DNA follows: TGTGCCAGCACTTTTTCCGGGACAGGGGGAGCTAACACTGAAGCTTTCTTT. The chain recombines TRBV27 with TRBJ1-1, with 11 bases fitting TRBD1. V gave up 7 bases and J gave up 2 bases; unmatched junction bases: 12. The CDR3 has 17 residues. From germline, CDR1 is MNHEY and CDR2 SMNVEV (reference sequence).

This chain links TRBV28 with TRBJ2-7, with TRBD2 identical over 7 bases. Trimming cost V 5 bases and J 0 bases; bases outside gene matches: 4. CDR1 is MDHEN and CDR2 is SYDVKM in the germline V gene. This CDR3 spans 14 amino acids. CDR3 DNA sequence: TGTGCCAGCAGTAAAGCGGGGTTCTCCTACGAGCAGTACTTC. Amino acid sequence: CASSKAGFSYEQYF.

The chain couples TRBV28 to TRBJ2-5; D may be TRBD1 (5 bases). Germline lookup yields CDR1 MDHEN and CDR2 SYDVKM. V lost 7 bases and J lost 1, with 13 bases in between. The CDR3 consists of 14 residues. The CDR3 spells CASTATAFQETQYF. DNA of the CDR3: TGTGCCAGCACTGCGACAGCTTTCCAAGAGACCCAGTACTTC.

The CDR3: CAISDSSLSYEQYF. Here the CDR3 DNA reads TGTGCCATCAGTGACTCTTCCCTCTCCTACGAGCAGTACTTC. This rearrangement joins TRBV10-3 to TRBJ2-7, with D unclear. Between the trimmed V and J ends, which lost 3 bases and 0 bases, there was a span of 9 bases. CDR1 ENHRY and CDR2 SYGVKD come from the germline V gene. This CDR3 contains 14 residues.

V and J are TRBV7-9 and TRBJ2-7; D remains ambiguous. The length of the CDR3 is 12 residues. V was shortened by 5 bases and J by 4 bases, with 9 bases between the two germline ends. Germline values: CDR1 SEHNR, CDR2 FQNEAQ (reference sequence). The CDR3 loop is CASSPDLYEQYF. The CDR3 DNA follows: TGTGCCAGCAGCCCAGACTTGTACGAGCAGTACTTC.

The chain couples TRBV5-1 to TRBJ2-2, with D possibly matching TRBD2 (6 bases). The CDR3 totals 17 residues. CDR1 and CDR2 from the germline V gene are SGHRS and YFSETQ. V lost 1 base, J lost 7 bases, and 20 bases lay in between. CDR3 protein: CASSLRRALPKDGELFF. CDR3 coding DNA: TGCGCCAGCAGCTTGCGGAGGGCCCTACCGAAAGACGGGGAGCTGTTTTTT.

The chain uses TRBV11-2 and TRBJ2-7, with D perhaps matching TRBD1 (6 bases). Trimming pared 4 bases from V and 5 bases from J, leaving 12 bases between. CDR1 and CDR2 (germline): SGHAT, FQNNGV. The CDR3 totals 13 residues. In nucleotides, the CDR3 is TGTGCCAGCAGCTACCTCAGGGGCCACGAGCAGTACTTC. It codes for CASSYLRGHEQYF.

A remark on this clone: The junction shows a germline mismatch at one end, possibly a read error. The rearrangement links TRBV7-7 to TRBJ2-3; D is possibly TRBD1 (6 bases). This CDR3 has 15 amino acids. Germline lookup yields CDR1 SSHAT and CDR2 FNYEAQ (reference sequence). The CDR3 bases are TGTGCTAGCAGCTTGGGCCCCAGGGGAACAGATACGCAGTATTTT. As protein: CASSLGPRGTDTQYF.

The CDR3: CASSLRETQYF. The CDR3 DNA reads TGTGCCAGCAGCCTCCGGGAGACCCAGTACTTC. The rearrangement joins TRBV5-6 to TRBJ2-5; no clear D. The CDR3 is 11 amino acids. V lost 4 bases and J lost 5, with 6 bases in between. Germline-derived CDR1 and CDR2 are SGHDT and YYEEEE.

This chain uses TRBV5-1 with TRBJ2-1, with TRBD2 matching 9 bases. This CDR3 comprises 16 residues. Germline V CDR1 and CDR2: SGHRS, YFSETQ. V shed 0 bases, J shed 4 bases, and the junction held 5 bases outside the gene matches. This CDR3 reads CASSLAASGDYNEQFF. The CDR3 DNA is TGCGCCAGCAGCTTGGCCGCTAGCGGGGATTACAATGAGCAGTTCTTC. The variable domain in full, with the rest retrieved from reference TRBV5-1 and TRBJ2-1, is KAGVTQTPRYLIKTRGQQVTLSCSPISGHRSVSWYQQTPGQGLQFLFEYFSETQRNKGNFPGRFSGRQFSNSRSEMNVSTLELGDSALYLCASSLAASGDYNEQFFGPGTRLTVL.

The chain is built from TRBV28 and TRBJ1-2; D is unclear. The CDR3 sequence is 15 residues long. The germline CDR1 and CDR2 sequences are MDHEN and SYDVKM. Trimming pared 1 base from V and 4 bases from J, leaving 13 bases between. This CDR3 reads CASSLSADMGYGYTF. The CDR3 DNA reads TGTGCCAGCAGTTTATCCGCGGATATGGGCTATGGCTACACCTTC.

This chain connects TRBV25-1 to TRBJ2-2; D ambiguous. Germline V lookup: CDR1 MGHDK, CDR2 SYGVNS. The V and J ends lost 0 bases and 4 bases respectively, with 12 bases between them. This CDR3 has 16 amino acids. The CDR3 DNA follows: TGTGCCAGCAGTGAATATCGTGCGCCCGGCACCGGGGAGCTGTTTTTT. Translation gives CASSEYRAPGTGELFF.

In DNA form, the CDR3 reads TGTGCCAGCAGTAGCACAGGGTACACAGATACGCAGTATTTT. Its translation is CASSSTGYTDTQYF. The J gene is TRBJ2-3, the V gene TRBV6-1; TRBD1 is a possible D gene (6 bases). Germline assignment: CDR1 MNHNS and CDR2 SASEGT. V was cut by 5 bases and J by 2 bases, with 11 bases left in between. This CDR3 region has 14 residues.

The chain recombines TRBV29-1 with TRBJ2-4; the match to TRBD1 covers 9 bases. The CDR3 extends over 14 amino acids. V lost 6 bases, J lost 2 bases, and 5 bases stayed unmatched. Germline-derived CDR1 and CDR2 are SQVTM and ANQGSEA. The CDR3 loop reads CSVQGARTKNIQYF. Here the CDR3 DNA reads TGCAGCGTACAGGGGGCGCGAACCAAAAACATTCAGTACTTC.

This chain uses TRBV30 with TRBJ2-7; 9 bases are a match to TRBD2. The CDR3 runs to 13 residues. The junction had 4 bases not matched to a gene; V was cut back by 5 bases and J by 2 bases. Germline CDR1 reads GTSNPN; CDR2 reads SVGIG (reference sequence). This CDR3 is CAWGLAKTYEQYF. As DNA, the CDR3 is TGTGCCTGGGGACTAGCGAAGACCTACGAGCAGTACTTC.

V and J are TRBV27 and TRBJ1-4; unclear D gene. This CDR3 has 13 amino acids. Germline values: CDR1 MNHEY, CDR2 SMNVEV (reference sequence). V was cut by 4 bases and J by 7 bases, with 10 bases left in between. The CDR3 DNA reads TGTGCCAGCAGTTCCCGAACGGGTGAAAAACTGTTTTTT. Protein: CASSSRTGEKLFF.